This T cell receptor beta chain originates from a study of cytomegalovirus exposure and HLA in healthy donors. CDR1 is SQVTM, CDR2 ANQGSEA, per germline. The V and J ends lost 5 bases and 5 bases respectively, with 13 bases between them. This CDR3 is 13 amino acids long. These donors were members of the 120-subject validation cohort, a group separate from the roughly 670-subject first cohort. TCRdb's copy holds only in-frame clones and misses some; the assay was immunoSEQ multiplex PCR. The sample holds around 93,000 clones; roughly 85% are singletons and the top ten take 20%. In its sample, this clone was seen once. What it recognizes is unknown. Study-wide findings and caveats: High sensitivity and specificity were reportedly achieved when the classifier diagnosed cytomegalovirus status. TCR sequences were mostly rare, though some public TCRs occurred in many donors. The tendency of first-cohort TCR clusters to co-occur in the 90 to 150 validation repertoires emerged from a later analysis.

The rearrangement joins TRBV29-1 to TRBJ2-1; perhaps TRBD2 as D (7 bases). Sequencing was performed on PBMCs. This sequence originates from a man between 18 and 29 years old in good health and CMV-seropositive. CDR3 amino acids: CSVWGGDNNEQFF. The CDR3 DNA reads as TGCAGCGTTTGGGGGGGCGATAACAATGAGCAGTTCTTC.